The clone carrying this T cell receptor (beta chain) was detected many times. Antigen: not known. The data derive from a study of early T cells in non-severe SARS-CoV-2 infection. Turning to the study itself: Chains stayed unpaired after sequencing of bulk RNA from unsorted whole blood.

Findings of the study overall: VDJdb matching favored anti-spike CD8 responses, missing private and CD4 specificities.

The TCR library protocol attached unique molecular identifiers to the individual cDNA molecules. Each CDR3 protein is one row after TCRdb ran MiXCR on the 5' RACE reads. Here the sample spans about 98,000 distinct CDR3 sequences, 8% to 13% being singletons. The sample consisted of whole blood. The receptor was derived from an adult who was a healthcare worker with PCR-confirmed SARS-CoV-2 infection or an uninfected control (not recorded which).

The CDR3 DNA reads as TGTGCCAGCAGCTTTATAGCGGGAGGAGGCTACGAGCAGTACTTC. Its translation: CASSFIAGGGYEQYF. The chain recombines TRBV4-2 with TRBJ2-7, with 10 bases that match TRBD2. The V segment lost 5 bases and the J segment 3 bases; nucleotides outside the gene matches: 7. The germline CDR1 and CDR2 sequences are LGHNA and YNFKEQ. The CDR3 extends over 15 amino acids.